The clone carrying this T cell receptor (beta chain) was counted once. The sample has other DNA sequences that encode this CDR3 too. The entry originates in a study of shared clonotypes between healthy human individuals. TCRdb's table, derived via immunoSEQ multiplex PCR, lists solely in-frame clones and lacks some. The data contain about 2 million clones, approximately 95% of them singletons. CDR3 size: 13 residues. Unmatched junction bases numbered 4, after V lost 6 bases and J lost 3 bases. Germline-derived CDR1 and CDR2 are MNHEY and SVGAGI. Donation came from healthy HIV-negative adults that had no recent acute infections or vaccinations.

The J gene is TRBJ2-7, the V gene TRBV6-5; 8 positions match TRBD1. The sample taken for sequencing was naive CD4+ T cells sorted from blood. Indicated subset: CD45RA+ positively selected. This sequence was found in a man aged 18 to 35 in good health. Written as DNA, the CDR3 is TGTGCCAGCAGCCTAGGACAGGGCTACGAGCAGTACTTC. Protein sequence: CASSLGQGYEQYF.